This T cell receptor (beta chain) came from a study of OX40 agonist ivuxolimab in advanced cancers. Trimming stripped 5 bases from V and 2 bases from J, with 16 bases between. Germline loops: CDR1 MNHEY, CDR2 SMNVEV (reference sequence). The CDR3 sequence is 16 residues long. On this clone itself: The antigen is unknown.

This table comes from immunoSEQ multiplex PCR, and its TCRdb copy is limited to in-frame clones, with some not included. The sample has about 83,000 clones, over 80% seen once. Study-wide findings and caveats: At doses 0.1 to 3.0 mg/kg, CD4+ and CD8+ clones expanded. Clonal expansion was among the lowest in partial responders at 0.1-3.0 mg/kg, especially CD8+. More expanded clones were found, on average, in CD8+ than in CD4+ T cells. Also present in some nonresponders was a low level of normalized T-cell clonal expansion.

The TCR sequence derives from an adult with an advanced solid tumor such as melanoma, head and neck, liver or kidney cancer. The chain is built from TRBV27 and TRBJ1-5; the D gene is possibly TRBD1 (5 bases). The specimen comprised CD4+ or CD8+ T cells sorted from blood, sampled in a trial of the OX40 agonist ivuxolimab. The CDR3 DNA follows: TGTGCCAGCAGTCCCCTAGGGGCTGGTGGCAATCAGCCCCAGCATTTT. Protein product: CASSPLGAGGNQPQHF.